These 21 T cell receptor beta chains came from one sample sequenced in a study of blood T cell repertoires in COVID-19. The method was immunoSEQ multiplex PCR; TCRdb's version includes in-frame clones alone and lacks a portion of them. The table includes tens of thousands of clones, around 91% detected once. Source material: peripheral blood. These receptors all come from a woman aged 55 to 70 with COVID-19, enrolled during active disease.

This clone was seen a single time. V and J are TRBV30 and TRBJ1-5, with D possibly matching TRBD1 (5 bases). There are 13 residues in the CDR3. Germline CDR1 GTSNPN, CDR2 SVGIG (reference sequence). The V end was cut by 5 bases, the J end by 2 bases, with 10 bases between. In DNA form, the CDR3 reads TGTGCCTGGGGGACGAGGGGCAATCAGCCCCAGCATTTT. Translating it yields CAWGTRGNQPQHF.

The gene calls are TRBV7-9 and TRBJ2-1, with 10 nucleotides matching TRBD2. The CDR3 covers 15 residues. Germline V CDR1 and CDR2: SEHNR, FQNEAQ (reference sequence). V lost 2 bases to trimming and J lost 2 bases; unmatched junction nucleotides: 0. CDR3 sequence (DNA): TGTGCCAGCAGCTTAACTAGCGGGACCTACAATGAGCAGTTCTTC. Protein product: CASSLTSGTYNEQFF.

This rearrangement joins TRBV12-5 to TRBJ2-1; TRBD1 matches 9 bases. After removal of 1 base from V and 2 bases from J, the junction contained 3 bases not matched to a gene. Germline-derived CDR1 and CDR2 are LGHNT and FRNRAP. The CDR3 consists of 16 residues. The CDR3 spells CASGLDGDRAYNEQFF. CDR3 in DNA: TGTGCTAGTGGTTTGGATGGGGACAGGGCCTACAATGAGCAGTTCTTC.

The rearrangement uses TRBV4-3 and TRBJ2-7; 9 bases agree with TRBD2. The V segment lost 5 bases and the J segment 1 base; nucleotides outside the gene matches: 9. The CDR3 is 16 amino acids. CDR1 is LGHNA and CDR2 is YSLEER in the germline V gene. CDR3 sequence: CASSYPLAGPSYEQYF. The CDR3 region has the DNA TGCGCCAGCAGCTACCCCCTAGCGGGACCTTCCTACGAGCAGTACTTC.

This clone was seen once. The chain employs TRBV7-2 and TRBJ2-1, with 9 bases that match TRBD1. The V segment lost 4 bases and the J segment 8 bases; nucleotides outside the gene matches: 6. The CDR3 is made up of 14 amino acids. CDR1 and CDR2 (germline): SGHTA, FQGNSA. The CDR3 DNA is TGTGCCAGCAGCTATCCGGGACAGGGATATGAGCAGTTCTTC. Its protein is CASSYPGQGYEQFF.

The chain combines TRBV9 with TRBJ2-1, with a weak D call TRBD2 (5 bases). The CDR3 consists of 15 residues. The germline V and J ends were trimmed by 4 bases and 6 bases, with 17 bases remaining between them. The germline V gene has CDR1 SGDLS and CDR2 YYNGEE. The CDR3 region is CASSSGKRQVNEQFF. CDR3 nucleotide sequence: TGTGCCAGCAGCTCCGGGAAGCGGCAGGTCAATGAGCAGTTCTTC.

The gene calls are TRBV3-1 (or the pseudogene TRBV3-2) and TRBJ1-3; D gene ambiguous. V was cut by 4 bases and J by 0 bases, with 10 bases left in between. Germline V gene data show CDR1 as LGHDT and CDR2 as YNNKEL (reference sequence). The CDR3 runs 15 residues. CDR3 bases: TGTGCCAGCAGCCCCCGGAGTACCTCTGGAAACACCATATATTTT. Translating gives CASSPRSTSGNTIYF.

The chain joins TRBV5-1 to TRBJ2-5; 7 nucleotides match TRBD1. The V gene's germline CDR1 is SGHRS and CDR2 YFSETQ. The CDR3 consists of 16 residues. With V trimmed by 4 bases and J by 5 bases, 14 bases remained unmatched. The CDR3 region has the DNA TGCGCCAGCAGCCCCGTCTGGGACAGATTCCGGGAGACCCAGTACTTC. This translates into CASSPVWDRFRETQYF.

The chain has TRBV12-3 or TRBV12-4 and TRBJ1-1; perhaps TRBD1 as D (5 bases). Trimming took off 5 bases at V and 13 bases at J, with 20 bases between the two ends. This CDR3 region has 13 residues. The CDR3 reads CASSPPPPRVVFF. As DNA, the CDR3 is TGTGCCAGCAGTCCCCCACCCCCCAGGGTAGTTTTCTTT.

CDR3 loop: CAILKTGNSDTQYF. CDR3 sequence (DNA): TGTGCCATCCTGAAAACAGGGAACTCAGATACGCAGTATTTT. V is TRBV10-3 and J is TRBJ2-3; D is perhaps TRBD1 (6 bases). The germline CDR1 and CDR2 sequences are ENHRY and SYGVKD. The germline V and J ends were trimmed by 8 bases and 4 bases, with 16 bases remaining between them. This CDR3 comprises 14 residues.

This clone is a singleton in its sample. V usage is TRBV5-1 and J usage is TRBJ2-7; 10 nucleotides align to TRBD1. With V trimmed by 0 bases and J by 11 bases, 2 bases remained unmatched. The V gene's germline CDR1 is SGHRS and CDR2 YFSETQ. The CDR3 loop spans 12 amino acids. This CDR3 is CASSLAGTGEYF. CDR3 DNA: TGCGCCAGCAGCTTGGCTGGGACAGGGGAGTACTTC.

This clone was counted only a few times. This chain joins TRBV25-1 and TRBJ2-5; 7 bases are shared with TRBD2. The CDR3 covers 16 residues. Germline assignment: CDR1 MGHDK and CDR2 SYGVNS. V was pared by 8 bases and J by 2 bases, with 14 bases of the junction left unmatched. This chain's CDR3 is CASDGGDPLVQETQYF. DNA of the CDR3: TGTGCCAGCGATGGGGGGGACCCCCTAGTACAAGAGACCCAGTACTTC.

The gene calls are TRBV7-2 and TRBJ2-7; D unclear. Germline assignment: CDR1 SGHTA and CDR2 FQGNSA. Trimming removed 1 base from V and 4 bases from J, with 8 bases in between. The CDR3 has 13 amino acids. The CDR3 region is CASSLGELYEQYF. The CDR3 region has the DNA TGTGCCAGCAGCTTAGGCGAGCTTTACGAGCAGTACTTC. The whole variable domain, remainder taken from reference TRBV7-2 and TRBJ2-7, is GAGVSQSPSNKVTEKGKDVELRCDPISGHTALYWYRQSLGQGLEFLIYFQGNSAPDKSGLPSDRFSAERTGGSVSTLTIQRTQQEDSAVYLCASSLGELYEQYFGPGTRLTVT.

The chain uses TRBV10-3 and TRBJ1-5; 7 bases align to TRBD1. The CDR3 loop spans 15 amino acids. V lost 0 bases, J lost 5 bases, and 4 bases stayed unmatched. The germline CDR1 and CDR2 sequences are ENHRY and SYGVKD. The DNA for the CDR3 is TGTGCCATCAGTGAGTCGCCACAGGGGTATCAGCCCCAGCATTTT. Amino acid sequence: CAISESPQGYQPQHF.

This clone occurred once. The chain is built from TRBV7-2 and TRBJ2-1; 10 nucleotides line up with TRBD1. In germline, CDR1 is SGHTA, CDR2 FQGNSA. The V and J ends lost 3 bases and 4 bases, in that order; junction bases with no gene match: 3. The CDR3 spans 15 residues. CDR3 loop: CASSFGTGEYNEQFF. The CDR3 nucleotides are TGTGCCAGCAGCTTTGGGACAGGGGAGTACAATGAGCAGTTCTTC.

V gene TRBV6-5 combines with J gene TRBJ1-2; tentative D call: TRBD1 (5 bases). Trimming removed 0 bases from V and 1 base from J, with 9 bases in between. This CDR3 has 15 residues. CDR1 is MNHEY and CDR2 is SVGAGI in the germline V gene. The CDR3 DNA sequence: TGTGCCAGCAGTTACTCGGGGCGACTTAACTATGGCTACACCTTC. The encoded protein is CASSYSGRLNYGYTF.

The chain uses TRBV6-5 and TRBJ2-3; D is uncertain. The length of the CDR3 is 15 residues. Germline CDR1 and CDR2: MNHEY and SVGAGI. V lost 8 bases and J 0 bases, leaving 15 bases between the germline ends. The CDR3 here is CASFPRGSSTDTQYF. The CDR3 coding sequence is TGTGCCAGCTTCCCTCGCGGTTCTAGCACAGATACGCAGTATTTT.

This clone has more than one count but fewer than ten. The V and J genes are TRBV6-5 and TRBJ2-7; 12 bases agree with TRBD1. CDR1 is MNHEY and CDR2 is SVGAGI in the germline V gene. J lost 3 bases, V lost 5 bases, and 2 bases had no gene match. The CDR3 spans 14 residues. The DNA of the CDR3 is TGTGCCAGCAGTCGGGACAGGGGGCTCTACGAGCAGTACTTC. Its translation is CASSRDRGLYEQYF.

The gene calls are TRBV27 and TRBJ2-6; D is unresolved. Looked up from germline, CDR1 is MNHEY and CDR2 is SMNVEV (reference sequence). The CDR3 length is 15 residues. V gave up 3 bases and J gave up 1 base, with 7 bases separating them. CDR3 in DNA: TGTGCCAGCAGTTTTCTCCCGTCTGGGGCCAACGTCCTGACTTTC. Protein product: CASSFLPSGANVLTF.

The V and J genes are TRBV28 and TRBJ1-5; 8 nucleotides agree with TRBD1. There are 15 residues in the CDR3. Germline assignment: CDR1 MDHEN and CDR2 SYDVKM. V trimming: 8 bases; J trimming: 6 bases; junction bases outside the gene matches: 12. CDR3 amino acids: CASRRRGPGTQPQHF. For the CDR3, the DNA is TGTGCCAGCCGCCGCAGGGGGCCCGGAACTCAGCCCCAGCATTTT.

This chain connects TRBV7-2 to TRBJ1-1, with D uncertain. The CDR3 runs to 14 residues. CDR1 and CDR2 (germline): SGHTA, FQGNSA. Trimming removed 8 bases from V and 0 bases from J, with 13 bases in between. The CDR3 loop reads CASEASYMNTEAFF. The CDR3 DNA reads TGTGCCAGCGAGGCGTCGTACATGAACACTGAAGCTTTCTTT.